This T cell receptor (beta chain) was found in a study of glioma-infiltrating T cells after dendritic cell vaccination. Overall study: Dendritic cell vaccination trial patients had either newly diagnosed or recurrent glioblastoma.

Input was roughly 2.2 ug genomic DNA, or all available if less. Clones were read by immunoSEQ multiplex PCR, and TCRdb kept only the in-frame ones, dropping some. The sample yields 95,000 or so clones, about 84% seen once. Unmatched junction bases numbered 5, after V lost 6 bases and J lost 0 bases. The CDR3 length is 15 residues. Germline loops: CDR1 MNHNS, CDR2 SASEGT. This clone is a singleton in its sample. Other DNA sequences in the sample encode the same CDR3. The clonotype was recovered from a human donor with glioblastoma. Specimen: blood, collected before dendritic cell vaccination. The gene calls are TRBV6-1 and TRBJ1-1; TRBD1 matches at 9 bases. The CDR3 reads CASRVTGGVNTEAFF. DNA of the CDR3: TGTGCCAGCAGAGTGACAGGGGGGGTGAACACTGAAGCTTTCTTT.